The 21 T cell receptor beta chains below all came from one sample that was sequenced in a study of blood T cell repertoires in COVID-19. Some clones are missing from TCRdb's copy, which holds only in-frame ones; the method was immunoSEQ multiplex PCR. The table lists approximately 220,000 clones, roughly 80% of them singletons, with about 1.3% in the top ten. The source material was PBMCs or T cells enriched from blood (not recorded which). The origin of the receptors is a middle-aged woman with acute COVID-19.

The J gene is TRBJ2-5, the V gene TRBV28, with a tentative D call TRBD1 (5 bases). The V gene lost 2 bases and the J gene lost 1 base, with 8 bases spanning the gap. Germline V gives CDR1 MDHEN, CDR2 SYDVKM. CDR3 length: 14 residues. The CDR3 sequence is CASSLGAAQETQYF. The CDR3 coding sequence is TGTGCCAGCAGTTTAGGGGCGGCCCAAGAGACCCAGTACTTC.

This clone was recorded only once. The chain recombines TRBV5-4 with TRBJ1-6; D ambiguous. Germline V CDR1 and CDR2: SGHNT, YYREEE (reference sequence). This CDR3 is 15 amino acids long. Trimming took 4 bases from V and 1 from J, leaving 9 bases between them. Here the CDR3 DNA reads TGTGCCAGCAGCAACCCGGGATCCTATAATTCACCCCTCCACTTT. Its protein product is CASSNPGSYNSPLHF.

The chain has TRBV6-5 and TRBJ2-2, with 10 nucleotides matching TRBD1. Germline CDR1 is MNHEY and CDR2 is SVGAGI. The V segment lost 5 bases and the J segment 5 bases; nucleotides outside the gene matches: 5. The CDR3 is made up of 15 amino acids. The CDR3 sequence is CASSQDRGVTGELFF. DNA for the CDR3: TGTGCCAGCAGTCAGGACAGGGGGGTTACCGGGGAGCTGTTTTTT.

This clone appeared once. The V call is TRBV7-2, the J call TRBJ2-1, with D perhaps matching TRBD2 (6 bases). CDR1 and CDR2 (germline): SGHTA, FQGNSA. The length of the CDR3 is 15 residues. Trimming stripped 5 bases from V and 0 bases from J, with 11 bases between. CDR3: CASSAGTSSYNEQFF. CDR3 DNA sequence: TGTGCCAGCAGCGCCGGGACTTCCTCCTACAATGAGCAGTTCTTC.

The chain couples TRBV3-1 (or the pseudogene TRBV3-2) to TRBJ2-3, with 7 bases fitting TRBD2. Germline lookup yields CDR1 LGHDT and CDR2 YNNKEL (reference sequence). V lost 8 bases and J lost 7; bases outside the gene matches: 12. This CDR3 spans 14 amino acids. The CDR3 DNA sequence: TGTGCCAGCGGGTCGGGACTATCAGCAAATACGCAGTATTTT. Its protein is CASGSGLSANTQYF.

The CDR3 here is CASSEAGASEQFF. The CDR3 DNA reads as TGCGCCAGCAGTGAAGCGGGAGCAAGTGAGCAGTTCTTC. V is TRBV10-1 and J is TRBJ2-1, with 8 bases lining up with TRBD2. Germline CDR1 and CDR2: WNHNN and SYGVQD (reference sequence). The CDR3 is 13 residues long. After removal of 3 bases from V and 9 bases from J, the junction contained 4 bases not matched to a gene.

This sequence joins TRBV19 and TRBJ2-1; 8 bases agree with TRBD2. The junction had 13 bases not matched to a gene; V was cut back by 3 bases and J by 12 bases. Germline V CDR1 and CDR2: LNHDA, SQIVND (reference sequence). The CDR3 extends over 15 amino acids. The CDR3 loop reads CASSILLNSGLAQFF. The CDR3 nucleotides read TGTGCCAGTAGTATTCTATTAAACTCAGGACTAGCGCAGTTCTTC.

In this sample, this clone turned up once. The gene calls are TRBV7-8 and TRBJ2-7; 7 nucleotides match TRBD1. Germline CDR1 is SGHVS and CDR2 is FQNEAQ. The V gene end was trimmed by 1 base and the J gene end by 3 bases; junction bases not matched to a gene: 3. The CDR3 totals 14 residues. The CDR3 sequence: CASSLEGQIYEQYF. In nucleotides, the CDR3 is TGTGCCAGCAGCTTAGAGGGACAGATCTACGAGCAGTACTTC.

The chain is built from TRBV5-1 and TRBJ1-1; a possible D gene is TRBD1 (6 bases). The germline V gene encodes CDR1 SGHRS and CDR2 YFSETQ. Deletions cut 0 bases from V and 0 bases from J, with 15 bases between. The CDR3 runs 17 residues. The CDR3 bases are TGCGCCAGCAGCTTGGGACTCAGGGGATTCATGAACACTGAAGCTTTCTTT. Amino acid sequence: CASSLGLRGFMNTEAFF.

The rearrangement joins TRBV7-2 to TRBJ1-5; D is perhaps TRBD1 (6 bases). This CDR3 is built from 15 residues. V lost 2 bases and J lost 7, with 15 bases in between. Per germline, CDR1 SGHTA and CDR2 FQGNSA. The CDR3 here is CASSLKGGLGQPQHF. In DNA, the CDR3 is TGTGCCAGCAGCTTAAAGGGGGGGTTAGGACAGCCCCAGCATTTT.

V usage is TRBV7-9 and J usage is TRBJ2-1; 8 nucleotides agree with TRBD2. Trimming took 4 bases from V and 9 from J; bases not matched to a gene: 17. The germline V gene encodes CDR1 SEHNR and CDR2 FQNEAQ (reference sequence). The CDR3 loop spans 17 amino acids. DNA for the CDR3: TGTGCCAGCAGCTCAGGTACCAGCGGGAGAATGGCTTTTGAGCAGTTCTTC. Amino acid sequence: CASSSGTSGRMAFEQFF.

The V call is TRBV30, the J call TRBJ1-1; the D gene is possibly TRBD1 (6 bases). CDR1 is GTSNPN and CDR2 is SVGIG in the germline V gene (reference sequence). V shed 4 bases and J shed 4 bases, with 16 bases lying between them. CDR3 length: 14 residues. CDR3 bases: TGTGCCTGGAACCGGGGGGCGTGGGGCACTGAAGCTTTCTTT. Translated, it gives CAWNRGAWGTEAFF. The whole variable domain, remainder taken from reference TRBV30 and TRBJ1-1, is SQTIHQWPATLVQPVGSPLSLECTVEGTSNPNLYWYRQAAGRGLQLLFYSVGIGQISSEVPQNLSASRPQDRQFILSSKKLLLSDSGFYLCAWNRGAWGTEAFFGQGTRLTVV.

This chain connects TRBV19 to TRBJ1-5; D not certain. Trimming pared 6 bases from V and 1 base from J, leaving 19 bases between. The CDR3 has 17 amino acids. In germline, CDR1 is LNHDA, CDR2 SQIVND (reference sequence). As DNA, the CDR3 is TGTGCCAGTAGAACTGACCGGGATGGTGGGAGCAATCAGCCCCAGCATTTT. Its protein is CASRTDRDGGSNQPQHF.

The chain has TRBV30 and TRBJ1-5; 7 nucleotides agree with TRBD1. The CDR3 has 15 residues. Germline V CDR1 and CDR2: GTSNPN, SVGIG (reference sequence). V was pared by 2 bases and J by 2 bases, with 6 bases of the junction left unmatched. CDR3 sequence (DNA): TGTGCCTGGAGTCACAGGGGCTTCGGCAATCAGCCCCAGCATTTT. Its protein product is CAWSHRGFGNQPQHF.

The chain joins TRBV20-1 to TRBJ1-2, with a tentative D call TRBD1 (5 bases). The CDR3 runs to 9 residues. Germline V gene data show CDR1 as DFQATT and CDR2 as SNEGSKA (reference sequence). The V end was cut by 3 bases, the J end by 13 bases, with 9 bases between. This CDR3 reads CSARIGGTF. The CDR3 DNA follows: TGCAGTGCTAGGATCGGGGGCACCTTC.

This clone appeared a few times. The chain employs TRBV11-3 and TRBJ2-1; D is unresolved. Germline CDR1 reads SGHNT; CDR2 reads YENEEA. Trimming removed 5 bases at V and 6 bases at J, with 17 bases between. The CDR3 loop spans 15 amino acids. In DNA, the CDR3 is TGTGCCAGCAGCCCGTCGGCCTCTAGATCCAATGAGCAGTTCTTC. Translation gives CASSPSASRSNEQFF.

This clone was picked up a small number of times. This chain links TRBV18 with TRBJ1-5, with a tentative D call TRBD1 (5 bases). Per germline, CDR1 KGHSH and CDR2 LQKENI. Trimming stripped 4 bases from V and 1 base from J, with 20 bases between. CDR3 length equals 18 residues. The CDR3 sequence is CASSRMGRESQSNQPQHF. CDR3 nucleotide sequence: TGTGCCAGCTCACGGATGGGCAGGGAAAGCCAGAGCAATCAGCCCCAGCATTTT.

The chain employs TRBV5-1 and TRBJ2-1; 10 bases are shared with TRBD2. Trimming at V came to 5 bases and at J to 4 bases, leaving 3 bases not matched to a gene. Germline V lookup: CDR1 SGHRS, CDR2 YFSETQ. CDR3 length: 14 residues. The CDR3 sequence: CASRSGRGYNEQFF. Here the CDR3 DNA reads TGCGCCAGCAGGAGCGGGAGGGGATACAATGAGCAGTTCTTC.

This chain connects TRBV10-1 to TRBJ1-1; no clear D. Trimming took off 3 bases at V and 2 bases at J, with 7 bases between the two ends. The germline CDR1 and CDR2 sequences are WNHNN and SYGVQD (reference sequence). The CDR3 has 13 residues. CDR3 sequence (DNA): TGCGCCAGCAGTGAAAACAGAAACACTGAAGCTTTCTTT. Translating it yields CASSENRNTEAFF.

This clone was observed once. The DNA of the CDR3 is TGTGCCAGCATTGAGGGATCGAACACCGGGGAGCTGTTTTTT. Residues: CASIEGSNTGELFF. The chain employs TRBV28 and TRBJ2-2; D is perhaps TRBD2 (5 bases). Germline values: CDR1 MDHEN, CDR2 SYDVKM. Trimming took off 7 bases at V and 0 bases at J, with 9 bases between the two ends. The CDR3 extends over 14 amino acids.

This clone was recorded once. V usage is TRBV5-4 and J usage is TRBJ2-5; tentatively, D is TRBD2 (5 bases). This CDR3 is built from 18 residues. Trimming cost V 4 bases and J 2 bases, with 24 bases left between them. CDR1 is SGHNT, CDR2 YYREEE, per germline (reference sequence). The CDR3 sequence is CASSPSARREIQQETQYF. The CDR3 coding sequence is TGTGCCAGCAGCCCTTCAGCCCGCCGGGAAATCCAGCAAGAGACCCAGTACTTC. Combining the CDR3 with reference TRBV5-4 and TRBJ2-5 gives the whole variable domain ETGVTQSPTHLIKTRGQQVTLRCSSQSGHNTVSWYQQALGQGPQFIFQYYREEENGRGNFPPRFSGLQFPNYSSELNVNALELDDSALYLCASSPSARREIQQETQYFGPGTRLLVL.